These 15 T cell receptor beta chains originate from one sample sequenced in a study of CD8+ T cells in alopecia areata. Treatment specified: oral pan-JAK inhibitor, 5-10 mg twice daily. Extracted RNA was reverse transcribed, and the resulting cDNA served as sequencing template. Method: immunoSEQ multiplex PCR; TCRdb's copy keeps in-frame clones and lacks some. The data hold 110,000 to 150,000 clones, with nearly 55% observed a single time. The material sequenced was CD8+ T cells sorted from blood, taken at week 4, from a patient treated with tofacitinib. The receptors were gathered from a human donor with alopecia areata.

The chain links TRBV11-2 to TRBJ1-1; unclear D gene. Trimming took off 5 bases at V and 5 bases at J, with 21 bases between the two ends. The CDR3 extends over 16 amino acids. Germline V gene data show CDR1 as SGHAT and CDR2 as FQNNGV. CDR3 in amino acids: CASSDEGPPWVTEAFF. In DNA form, the CDR3 reads TGTGCCAGCAGCGACGAAGGACCCCCTTGGGTAACTGAAGCTTTCTTT.

This chain uses TRBV15 with TRBJ1-1; D not certain. Germline V gene lookup returns CDR1 LNHNV and CDR2 YYDKDF (reference sequence). The CDR3 is made up of 13 amino acids. V was pared by 6 bases and J by 2 bases, with 10 bases between. The CDR3 nucleotides read TGTGCCACCAGTGAAGGTGGAAACACTGAAGCTTTCTTT. This codes for CATSEGGNTEAFF.

V gene TRBV9 combines with J gene TRBJ2-1; 9 bases map to TRBD1. The CDR3 is 14 residues long. Germline V lookup: CDR1 SGDLS, CDR2 YYNGEE. V lost 3 bases to trimming and J lost 5 bases; unmatched junction nucleotides: 3. DNA of the CDR3: TGTGCCAGCAGCGGCCGGGACAGGGACAATGAGCAGTTCTTC. As protein: CASSGRDRDNEQFF.

This clone was picked up one time. The CDR3 nucleotides are TGTGCCAGCAGCGTAGAGGATAGTTCCACAGATACGCAGTATTTT. Residues: CASSVEDSSTDTQYF. V usage is TRBV9 and J usage is TRBJ2-3; D gene ambiguous. Per the germline V gene, CDR1 is SGDLS and CDR2 is YYNGEE. The germline V and J ends were trimmed by 0 bases and 2 bases, with 10 bases remaining between them. CDR3 length equals 15 residues.

This sequence joins TRBV29-1 and TRBJ2-7; possible D gene TRBD1, 5 bases. Between the trimmed V and J ends, which lost 4 bases and 2 bases, there was a span of 15 bases. Germline values: CDR1 SQVTM, CDR2 ANQGSEA. This CDR3 is 14 amino acids long. CDR3 protein: CSVALREVPYEQYF. In DNA, the CDR3 is TGCAGCGTTGCGCTCAGGGAAGTTCCCTACGAGCAGTACTTC.

CDR3 in amino acids: CASSQARTNEKLFF. The CDR3 nucleotides read TGCGCCAGCAGTCAGGCGAGAACTAATGAAAAACTGTTTTTT. The gene calls are TRBV23-1 and TRBJ1-4, with D unclear. Being an ORF, TRBV23-1 has a function that is uncertain. V was trimmed by 3 bases and J by 1 base, leaving 6 bases between them. This CDR3 is 14 amino acids long.

The sample holds one count of this clone. This sequence joins TRBV7-3 and TRBJ2-5; TRBD2 matches at 12 bases. Germline V gene data show CDR1 as SGHTA and CDR2 as FQGTGA. The V gene end was trimmed by 5 bases and the J gene end by 4 bases; junction bases not matched to a gene: 5. The CDR3 totals 15 residues. CDR3 in amino acids: CASSPSGGALETQYF. The CDR3 DNA follows: TGTGCCAGCAGCCCTAGCGGGGGGGCCCTAGAGACCCAGTACTTC.

Comment on this clone: This specimen includes other DNA sequences encoding the same CDR3. The chain combines TRBV5-1 with TRBJ1-6, with 7 bases matching TRBD1. Per germline, CDR1 SGHRS and CDR2 YFSETQ. This CDR3 has 14 amino acids. V shed 0 bases and J 10 bases; nucleotides not matched to a gene: 4. CDR3 in amino acids: CASSLEGAKSPLHF. The CDR3 bases are TGCGCCAGCAGCTTGGAGGGGGCTAAATCACCCCTCCACTTT.

The chain has TRBV10-3 and TRBJ2-3; 8 bases match TRBD2. CDR3 length equals 16 residues. The germline CDR1 and CDR2 sequences are ENHRY and SYGVKD. Losses at the gene ends were 4 bases for V and 4 bases for J; bases not matched to a gene: 10. Here the CDR3 DNA reads TGTGCCATCAGTGGGGCTAGCGGGTTCGTCGCAGATACGCAGTATTTT. Residues: CAISGASGFVADTQYF.

The chain is built from TRBV13 and TRBJ1-2; weak D call: TRBD1 (5 bases). CDR1 and CDR2 from the germline V gene are PRHDT and FYEKMQ (reference sequence). Trimming removed 8 bases from V and 8 bases from J, with 18 bases in between. This CDR3 is 13 amino acids long. CDR3 nucleotides: TGTGCCAGCCGCCGACAGAGCGAGTGGGGCTACACCTTC. Residues: CASRRQSEWGYTF.

This clone occurred once. V usage is TRBV29-1 and J usage is TRBJ1-3; no definite D call. The CDR3 has 13 residues. Trimming removed 3 bases from V and 0 bases from J, with 6 bases in between. CDR1 is SQVTM, CDR2 ANQGSEA, per germline. The CDR3 bases are TGCAGCGTTGAGGTGGGCTCTGGAAACACCATATATTTT. Translated, it gives CSVEVGSGNTIYF.

The J gene is TRBJ1-4, the V gene TRBV6-5; D is possibly TRBD1 (6 bases). The CDR3 length is 15 residues. Per the germline V gene, CDR1 is MNHEY and CDR2 is SVGAGI. V lost 0 bases, J lost 7 bases, and 12 bases lay in between. The CDR3 sequence is CASSYSKGEGEKLFF. DNA of the CDR3: TGTGCCAGCAGTTACTCGAAGGGGGAAGGTGAAAAACTGTTTTTT.

This clone was counted only a few times. The chain recombines TRBV7-8 with TRBJ1-1, with D unresolved. This CDR3 contains 14 residues. The germline CDR1 and CDR2 sequences are SGHVS and FQNEAQ. Trimming cost V 2 bases and J 0 bases, with 7 bases left between them. In DNA, the CDR3 is TGTGCCAGCAGCTTACGGGTTATGAACACTGAAGCTTTCTTT. It codes for CASSLRVMNTEAFF.

The chain links TRBV5-1 to TRBJ2-3, with D perhaps TRBD2 (5 bases). The ends were cut back, 1 base at V and 0 bases at J, with 12 bases in the middle. From germline, CDR1 is SGHRS and CDR2 YFSETQ. This CDR3 region has 16 residues. The CDR3 reads CASSLRRGISTDTQYF. The CDR3 region has the DNA TGCGCCAGCAGCTTGAGGCGAGGGATTAGCACAGATACGCAGTATTTT.

The sample holds a few counts of this clone. The chain couples TRBV5-4 to TRBJ1-4; D remains unclear. Germline lookup yields CDR1 SGHNT and CDR2 YYREEE (reference sequence). This CDR3 region has 16 residues. The V and J ends lost 2 bases and 5 bases respectively, with 16 bases between them. This CDR3 is CASSFLSRGRNEKLFF. The CDR3 DNA follows: TGTGCCAGCAGCTTCCTATCGCGGGGAAGGAATGAAAAACTGTTTTTT.